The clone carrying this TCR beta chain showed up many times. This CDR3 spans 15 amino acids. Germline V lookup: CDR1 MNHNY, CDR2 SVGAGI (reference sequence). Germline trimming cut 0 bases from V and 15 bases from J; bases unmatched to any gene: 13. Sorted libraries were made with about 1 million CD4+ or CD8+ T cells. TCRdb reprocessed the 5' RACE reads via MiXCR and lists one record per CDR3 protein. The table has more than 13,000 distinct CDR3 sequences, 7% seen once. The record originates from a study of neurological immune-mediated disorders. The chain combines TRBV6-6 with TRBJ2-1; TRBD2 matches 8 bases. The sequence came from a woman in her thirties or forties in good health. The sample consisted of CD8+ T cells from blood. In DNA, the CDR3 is TGTGCCAGCAGTTACTCTCCCCTCTCGAGCGGGAGTTGGTTCTTC. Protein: CASSYSPLSSGSWFF.